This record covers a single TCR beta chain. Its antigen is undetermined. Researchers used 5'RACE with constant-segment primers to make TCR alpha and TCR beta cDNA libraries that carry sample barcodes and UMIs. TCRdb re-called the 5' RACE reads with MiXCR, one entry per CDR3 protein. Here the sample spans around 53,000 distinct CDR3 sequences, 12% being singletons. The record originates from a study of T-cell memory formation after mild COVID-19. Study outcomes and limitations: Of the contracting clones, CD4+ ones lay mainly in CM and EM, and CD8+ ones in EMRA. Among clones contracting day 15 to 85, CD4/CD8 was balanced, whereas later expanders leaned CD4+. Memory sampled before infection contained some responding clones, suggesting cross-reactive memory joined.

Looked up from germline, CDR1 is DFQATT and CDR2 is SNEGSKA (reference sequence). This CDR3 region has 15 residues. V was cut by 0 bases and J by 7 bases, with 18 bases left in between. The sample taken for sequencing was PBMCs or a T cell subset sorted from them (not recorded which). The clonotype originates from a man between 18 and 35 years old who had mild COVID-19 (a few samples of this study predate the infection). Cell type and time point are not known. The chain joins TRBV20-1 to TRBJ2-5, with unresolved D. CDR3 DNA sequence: TGCAGTGCTAGAGATCAAGGAGAGCAAATGGCGACCCAGTACTTC. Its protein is CSARDQGEQMATQYF.